The TCR beta chain under discussion was sequenced for a study of CD8 T cells in ankylosing spondylitis. Study-level results: About 8 highly homologous variants made up a TCR beta motif, and this motif appeared characteristic of ankylosing spondylitis blood. The clones that were linked to disease were reported to be significantly enriched in matched synovial fluid samples from ankylosing spondylitis patients.

Using quantitative 5'-RACE with molecular barcodes, the authors made TCR beta libraries. MiXCR, run by TCRdb on the 5' RACE reads, gives a single entry per CDR3 protein. Seen here are 80,000 to 90,000 distinct CDR3 sequences, more than 25% observed once, and the top ten hold 55% to 75%. This clonotype has a handful of counts. Antigen unknown. This TCR derives from a male donor with ankylosing spondylitis or in good health (not recorded which). Input material: blood, either unsorted or a sorted T cell fraction (not recorded which).

CDR3 residues: CASSLAIGTGLNTEAFF. CDR3 coding DNA: TGTGCCAGCAGCTTGGCCATAGGGACAGGGTTGAACACTGAAGCTTTCTTT. This chain uses TRBV5-5 with TRBJ1-1; 9 bases map to TRBD1. The CDR3 runs 17 residues. Germline V lookup: CDR1 SGHKS, CDR2 YYEKEE (reference sequence). Trimming cost V 0 bases and J 0 bases; bases outside gene matches: 6.